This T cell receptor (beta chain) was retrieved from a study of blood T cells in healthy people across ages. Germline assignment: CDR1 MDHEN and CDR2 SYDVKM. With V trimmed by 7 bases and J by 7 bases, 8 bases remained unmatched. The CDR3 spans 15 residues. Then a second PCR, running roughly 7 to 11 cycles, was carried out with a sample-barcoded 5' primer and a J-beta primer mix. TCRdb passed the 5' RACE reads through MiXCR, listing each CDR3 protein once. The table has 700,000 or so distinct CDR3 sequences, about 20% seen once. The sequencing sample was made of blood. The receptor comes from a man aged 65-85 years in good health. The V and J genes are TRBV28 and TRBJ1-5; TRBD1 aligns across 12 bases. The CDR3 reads CASIPRDRGLQPQHF. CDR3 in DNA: TGTGCCAGCATCCCCAGGGACAGGGGGCTACAGCCCCAGCATTTT.